This entry concerns a single T cell receptor (beta chain). The antigen it binds to is not known. No base quality values were provided; no much bigger clone lies one nucleotide off. What the time point label conveys for this sample: baseline before first vaccination. The vaccinee samples were drawn from two UK trials, COV001 and COV002, one of which was a single-blind randomized controlled phase 2/3 trial testing AZD1222 (ChAdOx1 nCoV-19) in healthy adults. For TCRbeta chain sequencing, PBMC samples from trial participants were taken at day 0 and at day 28 after the second dose. The CDR3 regions of human TCRbeta chains were subjected to immunosequencing. As for the authors' bioinformatics: Repertoire TCRs were matched against a reference library of SARS-CoV-2-specific TCRs generated with the MIRA antigen-specificity platform. Breadth was defined as the fraction of unique TCRs that were SARS-CoV-2-associated, and depth was defined as the fraction of total T cells that were SARS-CoV-2-associated. Each spike-specific TCR was assigned to its reactive spike region and to a CD4 or CD8 class using the MIRA data. Log10-transformed breadth and depth values were compared by one-way ANOVA with Sidak's multiple comparisons tests. In TCRdb, the immuneACCESS table is reduced to in-frame sequences with V and J assigned. These tables do not hold every clone; where another copy was compared, an unresolved V gene accounts for under half, and the others remain unexplained. V and J calls and clone size follow that table, whereas D and trimming were derived from the DNA. In this sample the table shows roughly 120,000 clones, less than 90% of which occur a single time. The leading ten clones occupy under 4.5% of the sample.

These data belong to a study of T cell responses to AZD1222 COVID-19 vaccine (dated by TCRdb to about 2021). Context from the whole study: AZD1222 recipients given second doses at about 4 weeks or at about 12 weeks were pooled, since spike-specific TCR depth and breadth were not found to differ between the two schedules. A total of 233 trial participants underwent TCR sequencing, of whom about 210 received two doses of AZD1222 and some 25 received two doses of the MenACWY control vaccine. Enrollment into the trials was organized by age into subgroups of 18-55, 56-69 and 70-plus years, and those subgroups contained roughly 150, 30 and 60 TCR-sequenced participants, respectively. General findings and caveats noted by the study authors: After two AZD1222 doses, spike-specific TCR breadth and depth were significantly higher than at day 0 and than in MenACWY recipients. Reportedly, almost half of the unique spike-specific TCRs recognized epitopes lying outside the regions that are mutated in the B.1.351 and B.1.1.7 variants. CD4 TCRs associated with the vaccine covered the entire spike protein, and the dominant responses were in regions 160-218 and 743-854. Conclusions about previously exposed vaccinees are limited, since just 6 or 7 AZD1222 recipients were seropositive for SARS-CoV-2 at baseline. Because no day 14 peak-response samples were available, the repertoires could be characterized only after the peak T cell response. The 56-69-year group was small, and its depth increase did not reach significance, likely because of low power. Participants were mostly white British, with more females than males. The authors suggested clonal diversity may have been underestimated.

From the cysteine through the phenylalanine, the CDR3 covers 13 amino acids. Here the CDR3 DNA is all that survives: 39 bases in frame from base 1. Cut back by 8 bases and 5 bases, the V and J ends lie 15 bases apart. The germline V gene specifies MGHDK as CDR1 and SYGVNS as CDR2. This chain joins TRBV25-1 to TRBJ1-1; TRBD1 could be the D gene, as 5 bases match. The sample was peripheral blood, taken on day 0 of AZD1222 vaccination. The clonotype was recovered from an adult in good health. CDR3 protein: CASREPGGTEAFF. The nucleotide sequence is TGTGCCAGCCGGGAACCGGGGGGTACTGAAGCTTTCTTT.